This T cell receptor (beta chain) was found in a study of T cell responses to AZD1222 COVID-19 vaccine. Study-wide points: Receipt of two AZD1222 doses was followed by a rise in Spike-specific TCR breadth and depth. Spike regions recognized by vaccine-associated CD4 TCRs spanned the protein, led by 160-218 and 743-854. Donors skewed white British and female; clonal diversity was possibly underestimated.

To note about this clone: No antigen is known for it. Other DNA sequences in the sample encode the same CDR3.

Second doses that came at about 4 or about 12 weeks were put together. J was trimmed by 4 bases and V by 5 bases; bases with no gene match: 1. The germline V gene has CDR1 MNHEY and CDR2 SVGAGI. CDR3 size: 14 residues. Profiled with immunoSEQ multiplex PCR; TCRdb holds only in-frame clones, not every one. The sample has 45,000 to 70,000 clones, around 92% seen once. V gene TRBV6-5 combines with J gene TRBJ1-5; 11 bases map to TRBD1. Sequencing was performed on peripheral blood, taken 28 days after the second AZD1222 dose. This clonotype was sampled from an adult who received the AZD1222 COVID-19 vaccine. The CDR3 loop reads CASSRDRGNQPQHF. DNA of the CDR3: TGTGCCAGCAGTAGGGACAGGGGGAATCAGCCCCAGCATTTT.